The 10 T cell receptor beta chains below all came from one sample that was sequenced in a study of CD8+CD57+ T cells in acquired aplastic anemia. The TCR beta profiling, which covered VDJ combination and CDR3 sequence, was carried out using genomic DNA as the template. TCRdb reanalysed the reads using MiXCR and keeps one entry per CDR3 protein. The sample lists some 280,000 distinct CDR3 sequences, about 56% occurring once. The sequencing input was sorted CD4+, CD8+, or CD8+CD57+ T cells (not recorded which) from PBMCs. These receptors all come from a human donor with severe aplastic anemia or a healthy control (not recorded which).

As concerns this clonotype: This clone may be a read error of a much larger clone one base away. The CDR3 DNA follows: TGTGCCAGCGCGGTAGGGGTAGGTGATCAGCCCCAGCATTTT. This gives the protein CASAVGVGDQPQHF. V is TRBV24-1 and J is TRBJ1-5; D might be TRBD1 (5 bases). The V gene's germline CDR1 is KGHDR and CDR2 SFDVKD. V was clipped by 11 bases and J by 5 bases, with 18 bases between them. CDR3 size: 14 residues.

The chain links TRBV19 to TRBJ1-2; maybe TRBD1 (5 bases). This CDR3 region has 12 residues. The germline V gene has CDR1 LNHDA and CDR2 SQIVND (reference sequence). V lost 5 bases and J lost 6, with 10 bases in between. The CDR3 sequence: CASSSWTHGYTF. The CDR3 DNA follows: TGTGCCAGTAGTTCATGGACACATGGCTACACCTTC.

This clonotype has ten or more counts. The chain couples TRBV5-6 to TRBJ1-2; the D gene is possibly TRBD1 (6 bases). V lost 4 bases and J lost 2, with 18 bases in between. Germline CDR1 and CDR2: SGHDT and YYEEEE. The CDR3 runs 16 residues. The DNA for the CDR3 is TGTGCCAGCAGCCCTAAAGGGGGACGGCGGAACTATGGCTACACCTTC. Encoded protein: CASSPKGGRRNYGYTF.

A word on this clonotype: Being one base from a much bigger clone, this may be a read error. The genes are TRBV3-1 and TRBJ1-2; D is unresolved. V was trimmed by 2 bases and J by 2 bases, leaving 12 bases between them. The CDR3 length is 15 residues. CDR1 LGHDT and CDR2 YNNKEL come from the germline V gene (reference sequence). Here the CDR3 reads CASSQMDGSNYGYTF. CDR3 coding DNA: TGTGCCAGCAGCCAAATGGACGGATCCAACTATGGCTACACCTTC.

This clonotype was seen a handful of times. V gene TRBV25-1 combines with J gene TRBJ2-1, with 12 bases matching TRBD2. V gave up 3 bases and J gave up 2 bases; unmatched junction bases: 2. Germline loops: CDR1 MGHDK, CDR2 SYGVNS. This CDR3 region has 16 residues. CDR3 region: CASSDRLAGAYNEQFF. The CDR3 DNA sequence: TGTGCCAGCAGTGACAGACTAGCGGGAGCCTACAATGAGCAGTTCTTC.

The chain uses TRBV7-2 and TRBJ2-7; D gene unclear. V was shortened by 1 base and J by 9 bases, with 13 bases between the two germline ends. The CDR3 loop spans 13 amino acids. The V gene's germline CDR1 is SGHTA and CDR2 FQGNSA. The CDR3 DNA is TGTGCCAGCAGCTTAGGACTTCTGAATCCGCAGTACTTC. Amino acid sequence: CASSLGLLNPQYF.

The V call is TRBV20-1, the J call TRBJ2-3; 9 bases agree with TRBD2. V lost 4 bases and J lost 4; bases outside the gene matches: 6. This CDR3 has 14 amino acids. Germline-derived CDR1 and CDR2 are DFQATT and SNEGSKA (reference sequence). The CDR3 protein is CSAILAGKPDTQYF. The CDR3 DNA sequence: TGCAGTGCTATCCTAGCGGGAAAACCAGATACGCAGTATTTT.

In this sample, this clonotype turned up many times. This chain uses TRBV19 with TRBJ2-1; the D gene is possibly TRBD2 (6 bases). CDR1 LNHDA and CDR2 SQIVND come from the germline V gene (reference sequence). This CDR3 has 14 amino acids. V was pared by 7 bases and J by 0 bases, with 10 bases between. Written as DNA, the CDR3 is TGTGCCAGTACCGTCGGGAGCTCCTACAATGAGCAGTTCTTC. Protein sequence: CASTVGSSYNEQFF.

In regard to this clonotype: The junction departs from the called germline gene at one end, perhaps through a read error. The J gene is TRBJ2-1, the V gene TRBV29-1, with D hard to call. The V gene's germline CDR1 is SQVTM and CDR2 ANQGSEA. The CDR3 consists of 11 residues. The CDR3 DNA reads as TGCGGCGTTGGTTTCGGGAATGAGCAGTTCTTC. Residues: CGVGFGNEQFF.

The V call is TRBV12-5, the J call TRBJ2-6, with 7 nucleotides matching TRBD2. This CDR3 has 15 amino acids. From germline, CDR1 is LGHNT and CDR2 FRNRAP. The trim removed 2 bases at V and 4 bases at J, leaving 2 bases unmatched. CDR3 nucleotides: TGTGCTAGTGGTTTGTGGGGGGGGGGGGCCAACGTCCTGACTTTC. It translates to CASGLWGGGANVLTF. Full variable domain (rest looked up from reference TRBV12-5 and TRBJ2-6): DARVTQTPRHKVTEMGQEVTMRCQPILGHNTVFWYRQTMMQGLELLAYFRNRAPLDDSGMPKDRFSAEMPDATLATLKIQPSEPRDSAVYFCASGLWGGGANVLTFGAGSRLTVL.